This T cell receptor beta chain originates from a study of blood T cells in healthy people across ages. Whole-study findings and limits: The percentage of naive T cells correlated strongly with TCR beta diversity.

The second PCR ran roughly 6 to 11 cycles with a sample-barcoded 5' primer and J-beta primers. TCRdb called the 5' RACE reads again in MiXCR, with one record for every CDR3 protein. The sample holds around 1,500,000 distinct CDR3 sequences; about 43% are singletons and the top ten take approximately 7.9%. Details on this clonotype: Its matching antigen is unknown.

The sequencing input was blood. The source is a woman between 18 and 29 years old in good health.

The CDR3 region has the DNA TGCAGCGTTGTAGCTAGCGGCACCGGAAGCGAGCAGTACTTC. This codes for CSVVASGTGSEQYF. The genes are TRBV29-1 and TRBJ2-4, with 7 positions matching TRBD2. The J call may be faulty, since TRBJ2-7 better matches the DNA end. This CDR3 spans 14 amino acids. Germline lookup yields CDR1 SQVTM and CDR2 ANQGSEA.